This TCR beta chain was sequenced during a study of blood T cells in healthy people across ages. Per germline, CDR1 DFQATT and CDR2 SNEGSKA (reference sequence). The CDR3 length is 16 residues. V lost 2 bases, J lost 3 bases, and 17 bases lay in between. This clonotype appeared a single time. Sample-barcoded 5' priming and a J-beta primer mix drove a second PCR of roughly 7 to 11 cycles. Each CDR3 protein gets one entry after TCRdb re-called the 5' RACE reads with MiXCR. The data show 380,000 or so distinct CDR3 sequences, 50% to 60% seen once. V gene TRBV20-1 combines with J gene TRBJ2-1; tentatively, D is TRBD2 (7 bases). The receptor was derived from a man in his 60s in good health. The specimen was blood. The CDR3, as DNA: TGCAGTGCTAGACCTCAGGGGAGGGGGTTCTACAATGAGCAGTTCTTC. This encodes CSARPQGRGFYNEQFF.